This T cell receptor beta chain was identified during a study of breast tumors, draining lymph nodes, adjacent tissues. Axillary draining lymph nodes of breast cancer patients supplied the node samples. MiXCR was run by TCRdb on the multiplex PCR reads, yielding one entry per CDR3 protein. The sample shows approximately 190,000 distinct CDR3 sequences, over 25% of them seen only once. The sample holds many counts of this clonotype. No antigen is known for it. The study, taken as a whole, reports: Tumor T cell lymph node origin was a supported hypothesis, not proven. Tumor repertoires ranked between lymph nodes and nontumor tissue in diversity, with V and J gene preferences.

Sequencing was done on a sample of axillary lymph node tissue. The TCR was taken from a female donor with breast cancer. Some clones in this sample may be carry-over from other donors' samples.

In DNA form, the CDR3 reads TGCAGTGCTAGAGCGAGGCCGGGACAGGGGTCCTACGAGCAGTACTTC. Its protein product is CSARARPGQGSYEQYF. The V and J genes are TRBV20-1 and TRBJ2-7, with 10 bases identical to TRBD1. Trimming at V came to 1 base and at J to 1 base, leaving 7 bases not matched to a gene. The CDR3 has 16 amino acids. Looked up from germline, CDR1 is DFQATT and CDR2 is SNEGSKA (reference sequence).